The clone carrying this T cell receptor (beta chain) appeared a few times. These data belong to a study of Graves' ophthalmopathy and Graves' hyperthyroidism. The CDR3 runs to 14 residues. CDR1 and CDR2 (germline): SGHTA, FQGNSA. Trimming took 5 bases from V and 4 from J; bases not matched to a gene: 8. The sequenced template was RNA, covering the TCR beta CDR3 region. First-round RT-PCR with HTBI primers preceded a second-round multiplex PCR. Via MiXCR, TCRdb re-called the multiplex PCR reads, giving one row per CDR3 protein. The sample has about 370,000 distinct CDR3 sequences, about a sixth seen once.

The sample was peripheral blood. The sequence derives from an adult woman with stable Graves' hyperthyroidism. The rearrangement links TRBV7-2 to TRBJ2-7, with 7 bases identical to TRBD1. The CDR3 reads CASSIQGIGYEQYF. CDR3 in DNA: TGTGCCAGCAGCATACAGGGGATTGGTTACGAGCAGTACTTC.